This entry is about one T cell receptor (beta chain). This sample is drawn from a study of cytomegalovirus exposure and HLA in healthy donors. The CDR3 extends over 15 amino acids. The germline V gene has CDR1 LNHDA and CDR2 SQIVND (reference sequence). Trimming cost V 8 bases and J 6 bases; bases outside gene matches: 13. Primers included in the PCR were 60 Vbeta and 13 Jbeta primers. Sequencing used immunoSEQ multiplex PCR; TCRdb keeps in-frame clones, though not all of them. This sample has about 150,000 clones, with around 77% found just once. This receptor was taken from a woman in her thirties or forties in good health and CMV-seropositive. This chain connects TRBV19 to TRBJ1-2; 9 bases are a match to TRBD1. Sequencing was performed on PBMCs. This chain's CDR3 is CASVTGTGNFNGYTF. DNA for the CDR3: TGTGCCAGTGTTACCGGGACAGGGAATTTCAATGGCTACACCTTC.